This TCR beta chain was recorded in a study of blood T cell repertoires in COVID-19. Here immunoSEQ multiplex PCR was the method, and the copy in TCRdb shows in-frame clones only, minus some. The table lists fewer than 120,000 clones, around 68% of them singletons. Germline loops: CDR1 SGHRS, CDR2 YFSETQ. The CDR3 is 15 amino acids. V lost 5 bases and J lost 0; bases outside the gene matches: 2. This TCR was recovered from a woman aged 55 to 70 with acute or convalescent COVID-19. The chain joins TRBV5-1 to TRBJ2-1; 10 nucleotides agree with TRBD2. The sequenced material came from peripheral blood. CDR3 bases: TGCGCCAGCAGAGCTAGCGGGAGCTCCTACAATGAGCAGTTCTTC. Encoded protein: CASRASGSSYNEQFF.